This entry features one T cell receptor (beta chain) sequence. The antigen is undetermined. Total RNA was isolated from each sample in quantities of at least 5.5 micrograms. This entry is derived from a study of blood T cells in healthy people across ages. Broader study findings: Estimated diversity, derived from one million T cells, was regarded as an underestimate. Observed TCR beta diversity showed a strong correlation with the percentage of naive T cells as measured by flow cytometry.

The germline gives CDR1 SGHTA, CDR2 FQGNSA. This CDR3 contains 14 residues. Between the trimmed V and J ends, which lost 5 bases and 8 bases, there was a span of 16 bases. For the second PCR, which ran for about 6 to 11 cycles, a sample-barcoded 5' primer and a J-beta primer mix were used. MiXCR, applied by TCRdb to the 5' RACE reads, yields one record per CDR3 protein. The sample records 1.5 million to 2 million distinct CDR3 sequences, about two fifths being singletons. The genes are TRBV7-2 and TRBJ2-1; the D is unclear. This clonotype was obtained from a human donor in good health. The material sequenced was blood. The CDR3 here is CASSPRMSLHEQFF. The CDR3 DNA is TGTGCCAGCAGCCCCCGGATGTCCCTCCATGAGCAGTTCTTC.